This record looks at one T cell receptor beta chain sequence and its context. The data belong to a study of blood T cell repertoires in COVID-19. Study-wide context: From the United States, Italy and Spain came samples of acute and convalescent COVID-19. From T cells, B-cell-depleted T cells, or PBMCs came the material, which was cDNA or gDNA.

As processed by the authors: The authors estimated nucleated cell counts from reference gene primer amplification. Sequencing was performed with immunoSEQ multiplex PCR; in TCRdb, only in-frame clones are kept and a portion is missing. That table gives V, J and clone size, and the DNA gave D and trimming. The table shows 200,000 to 300,000 clones, with about 80% occurring only once. Germline CDR1 reads MDHEN; CDR2 reads SYDVKM. The CDR3 length is 16 residues. Trimming removed 5 bases from V and 0 bases from J; junction bases left unmatched: 7. The clonotype comes from a human donor in a cohort sampled during active COVID-19. The sequenced sample consisted of peripheral blood. J is TRBJ2-7 and V is TRBV28, with 10 bases matching TRBD1. CDR3 DNA sequence: TGTGCCAGCAGTACCCGACAGGGGGCAAGCTCCTACGAGCAGTACTTC. This encodes CASSTRQGASSYEQYF. Looking up the rest from reference TRBV28 and TRBJ2-7 gives the full variable domain: DVKVTQSSRYLVKRTGEKVFLECVQDMDHENMFWYRQDPGLGLRLIYFSYDVKMKEKGDIPEGYSVSREKKERFSLILESASTNQTSMYLCASSTRQGASSYEQYFGPGTRLTVT.